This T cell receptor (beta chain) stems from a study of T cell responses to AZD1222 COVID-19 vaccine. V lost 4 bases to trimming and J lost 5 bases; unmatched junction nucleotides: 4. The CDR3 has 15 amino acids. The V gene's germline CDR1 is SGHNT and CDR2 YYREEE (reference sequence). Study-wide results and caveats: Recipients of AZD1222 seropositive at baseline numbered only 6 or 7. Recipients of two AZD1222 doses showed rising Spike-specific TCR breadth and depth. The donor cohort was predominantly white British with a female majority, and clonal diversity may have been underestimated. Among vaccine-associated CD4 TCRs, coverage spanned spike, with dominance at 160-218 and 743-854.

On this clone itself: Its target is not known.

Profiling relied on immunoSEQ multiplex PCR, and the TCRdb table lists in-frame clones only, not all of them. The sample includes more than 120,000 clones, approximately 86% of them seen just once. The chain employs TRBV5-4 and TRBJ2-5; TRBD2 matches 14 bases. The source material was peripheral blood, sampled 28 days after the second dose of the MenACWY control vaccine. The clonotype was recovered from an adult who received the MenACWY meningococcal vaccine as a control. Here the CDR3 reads CASSRGLAGAETQYF. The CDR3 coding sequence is TGTGCCAGCAGCAGGGGACTAGCGGGGGCGGAGACCCAGTACTTC.